The 8 T cell receptor beta chains given below trace back to one sample, sequenced in a study of T-cell memory formation after mild COVID-19. TCRdb recomputed calls from the 5' RACE reads with MiXCR, one row per CDR3 protein. The sample holds 300,000 to 350,000 distinct CDR3 sequences, less than 20% seen once. The material sequenced was PBMCs or a T cell subset sorted from them (not recorded which). The receptors come from a man aged 18 to 35 who had mild COVID-19 (a few samples of this study predate the infection). Cell type and time point are not known.

This clonotype showed up just a few times. The rearrangement uses TRBV5-1 and TRBJ2-5, with TRBD1 matching 8 bases. The CDR3 spans 14 residues. The ends lost 4 bases at V and 5 bases at J; junction bases unmatched: 7. The germline gives CDR1 SGHRS, CDR2 YFSETQ. The CDR3 coding sequence is TGCGCCAGCAGCGCGCTTCACAGGGGGGAGACCCAGTACTTC. Amino acid sequence: CASSALHRGETQYF.

This clonotype was counted at least ten times. The chain joins TRBV12-3 or TRBV12-4 to TRBJ2-5, with D perhaps assigned TRBD1 or TRBD2 (5 bases each). Trimming removed 9 bases from V and 5 bases from J, with 10 bases in between. The CDR3 contains 11 residues. The CDR3 DNA follows: TGTGCCAGTGGGACCCGGGAGACCCAGTACTTC. Translated: CASGTRETQYF.

This clonotype occurred a few times. This rearrangement joins TRBV12-3 or TRBV12-4 to TRBJ2-3; weak D call: TRBD1 (5 bases). Between the trimmed V and J ends, which lost 6 bases and 3 bases, there was a span of 13 bases. This CDR3 contains 14 residues. DNA of the CDR3: TGTGCCAGCAGCCAGGGTAGGCGGACAGATACGCAGTATTTT. It encodes CASSQGRRTDTQYF.

The chain carries TRBV7-9 and TRBJ1-2; TRBD1 might be the D (5 bases). V lost 7 bases and J 4 bases, leaving 16 bases between the germline ends. Germline assignment: CDR1 SEHNR and CDR2 FQNEAQ (reference sequence). The CDR3 length is 14 residues. CDR3 in amino acids: CASTLGGATYGYTF. CDR3 sequence (DNA): TGTGCCAGCACCCTGGGAGGGGCGACCTATGGCTACACCTTC.

The gene calls are TRBV20-1 and TRBJ2-3, with D maybe TRBD2 (5 bases). Germline CDR1 DFQATT, CDR2 SNEGSKA (reference sequence). Deletions cut 6 bases from V and 2 bases from J, with 15 bases between. The CDR3 loop spans 14 amino acids. The CDR3 DNA reads as TGCAGTGCCCAAGGAGGAATTTCCACAGATACGCAGTATTTT. This sequence encodes CSAQGGISTDTQYF.

This chain links TRBV7-7 with TRBJ2-5; no reliable D call. This CDR3 has 13 residues. Germline-derived CDR1 and CDR2 are SSHAT and FNYEAQ (reference sequence). V was shortened by 4 bases and J by 0 bases, with 6 bases between the two germline ends. The CDR3, as DNA: TGTGCCAGCAGCTCCGGACACCAAGAGACCCAGTACTTC. Translation: CASSSGHQETQYF.

This sequence joins TRBV5-1 and TRBJ2-7; the D call may be TRBD1 or TRBD2 (5 bases each). V was clipped by 3 bases and J by 6 bases, with 16 bases between them. This CDR3 contains 14 residues. Looked up from germline, CDR1 is SGHRS and CDR2 is YFSETQ. The CDR3 nucleotides are TGCGCCAGCAGCTCGCGGCCAGAGGGGTCCGAGCAGTACTTC. This encodes CASSSRPEGSEQYF.

The chain recombines TRBV6-5 with TRBJ2-5; a weak D match, TRBD2 (6 bases). This CDR3 spans 14 amino acids. Trimming took 3 bases from V and 9 from J, leaving 17 bases between them. CDR1 is MNHEY, CDR2 SVGAGI, per germline. The chain's CDR3 is CASSYAGLDMAQYF. CDR3 in DNA: TGTGCCAGCAGTTATGCGGGACTCGATATGGCCCAGTACTTC.